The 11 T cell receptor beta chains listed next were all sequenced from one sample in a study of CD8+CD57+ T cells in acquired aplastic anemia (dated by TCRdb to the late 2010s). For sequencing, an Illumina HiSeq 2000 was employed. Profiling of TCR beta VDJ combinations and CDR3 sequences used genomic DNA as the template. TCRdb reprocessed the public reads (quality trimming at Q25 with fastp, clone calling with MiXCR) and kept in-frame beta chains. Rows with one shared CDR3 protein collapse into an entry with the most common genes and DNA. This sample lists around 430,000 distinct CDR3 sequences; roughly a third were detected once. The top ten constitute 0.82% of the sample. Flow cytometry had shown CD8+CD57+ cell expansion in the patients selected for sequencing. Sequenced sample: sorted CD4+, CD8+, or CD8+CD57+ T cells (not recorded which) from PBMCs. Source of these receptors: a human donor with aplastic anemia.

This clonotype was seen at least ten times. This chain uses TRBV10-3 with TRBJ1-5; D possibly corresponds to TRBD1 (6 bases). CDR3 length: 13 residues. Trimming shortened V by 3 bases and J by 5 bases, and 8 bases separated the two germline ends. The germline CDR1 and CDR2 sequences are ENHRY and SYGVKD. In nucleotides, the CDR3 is TGTGCCATCAGTGATAGACAGGATCAGCCCCAGCATTTT. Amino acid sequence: CAISDRQDQPQHF.

The CDR3 nucleotides read TGTGCCTGGAGTGTAGTCAGGGCCAATCAGCCCCAGCATTTT. Encoded protein: CAWSVVRANQPQHF. V usage is TRBV30 and J usage is TRBJ1-5; D may be TRBD1 (5 bases). CDR3 length: 14 residues. Per germline, CDR1 GTSNPN and CDR2 SVGIG (reference sequence). V lost 0 bases to trimming and J lost 3 bases, with 9 bases between them.

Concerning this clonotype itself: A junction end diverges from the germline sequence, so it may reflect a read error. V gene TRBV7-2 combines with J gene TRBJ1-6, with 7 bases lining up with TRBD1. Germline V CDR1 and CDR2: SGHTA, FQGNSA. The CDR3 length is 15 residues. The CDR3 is CARSHKFGQASPLHF. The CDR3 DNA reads TGTGCCCGCAGCCACAAGTTTGGACAGGCGTCACCCCTCCACTTT. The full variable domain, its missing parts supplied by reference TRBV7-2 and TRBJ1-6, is GAGVSQSPSNKVTEKGKDVELRCDPISGHTALYWYRQSLGQGLEFLIYFQGNSAPDKSGLPSDRFSAERTGGSVSTLTIQRTQQEDSAVYLCARSHKFGQASPLHFGNGTRLTVT.

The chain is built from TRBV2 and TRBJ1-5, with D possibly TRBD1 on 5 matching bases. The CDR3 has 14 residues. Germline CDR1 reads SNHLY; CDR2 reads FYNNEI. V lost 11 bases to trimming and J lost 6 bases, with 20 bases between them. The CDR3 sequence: CAGSAFGAGQPQHF. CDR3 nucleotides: TGTGCCGGAAGTGCGTTTGGGGCGGGTCAGCCCCAGCATTTT.

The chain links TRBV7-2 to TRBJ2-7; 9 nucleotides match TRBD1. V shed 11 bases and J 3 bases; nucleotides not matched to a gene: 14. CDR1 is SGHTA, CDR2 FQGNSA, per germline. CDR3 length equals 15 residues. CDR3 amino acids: CAELVRDRVDYEQYF. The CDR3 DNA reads TGTGCCGAATTAGTTAGGGACAGGGTGGACTACGAGCAGTACTTC.

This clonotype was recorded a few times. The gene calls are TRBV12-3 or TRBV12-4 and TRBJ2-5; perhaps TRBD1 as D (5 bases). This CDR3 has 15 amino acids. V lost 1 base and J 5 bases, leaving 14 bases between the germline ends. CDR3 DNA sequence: TGTGCCAGCAGTTTAGTCGGCAGGGTCTGGGAGACCCAGTACTTC. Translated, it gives CASSLVGRVWETQYF.

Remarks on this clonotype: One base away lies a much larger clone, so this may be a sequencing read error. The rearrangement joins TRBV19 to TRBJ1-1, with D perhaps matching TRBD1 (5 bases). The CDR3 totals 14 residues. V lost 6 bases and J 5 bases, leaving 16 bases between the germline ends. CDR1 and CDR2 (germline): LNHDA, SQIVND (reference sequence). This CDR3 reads CASSATSGRTEAFF. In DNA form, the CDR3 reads TGTGCCAGTAGCGCCACTTCAGGGCGGACTGAAGCTTTCTTT.

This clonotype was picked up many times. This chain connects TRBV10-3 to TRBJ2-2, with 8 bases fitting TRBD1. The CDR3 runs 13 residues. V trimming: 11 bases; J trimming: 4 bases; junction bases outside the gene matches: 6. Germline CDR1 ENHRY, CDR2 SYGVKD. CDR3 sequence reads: CAARGQGTGELFF. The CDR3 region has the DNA TGTGCCGCCAGGGGGCAAGGCACCGGGGAGCTGTTTTTT.

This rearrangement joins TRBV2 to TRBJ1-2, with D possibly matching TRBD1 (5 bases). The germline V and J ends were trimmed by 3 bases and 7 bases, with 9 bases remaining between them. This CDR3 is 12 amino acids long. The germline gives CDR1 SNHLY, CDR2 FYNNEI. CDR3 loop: CASSDQGGGYTF. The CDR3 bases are TGTGCCAGCAGTGATCAGGGTGGTGGCTACACCTTC. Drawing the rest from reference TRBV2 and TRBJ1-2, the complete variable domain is EPEVTQTPSHQVTQMGQEVILRCVPISNHLYFYWYRQILGQKVEFLVSFYNNEISEKSEIFDDQFSVERPDGSNFTLKIRSTKLEDSAMYFCASSDQGGGYTFGSGTRLTVV.

The CDR3 is CASSLMLAPKNTEAFF. DNA for the CDR3: TGTGCCAGCAGCTTAATGCTTGCACCGAAGAACACTGAAGCTTTCTTT. The chain couples TRBV7-8 to TRBJ1-1, with D unresolved. Between the trimmed V and J ends, which lost 2 bases and 1 base, there was a span of 14 bases. Looked up from germline, CDR1 is SGHVS and CDR2 is FQNEAQ. The CDR3 spans 16 residues.

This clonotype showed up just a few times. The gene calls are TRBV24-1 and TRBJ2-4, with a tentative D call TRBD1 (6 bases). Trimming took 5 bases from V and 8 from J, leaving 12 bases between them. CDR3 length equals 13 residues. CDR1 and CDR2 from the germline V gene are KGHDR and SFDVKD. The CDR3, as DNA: TGTGCCACCAGTGTGACAGGTACTGACATTCAGTACTTC. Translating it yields CATSVTGTDIQYF.